Listed below are T cell receptor beta chains from one sample, sequenced in a study of shared clonotypes between healthy human individuals. The repertoire was sequenced with immunoSEQ multiplex PCR; TCRdb's copy has only in-frame clones and lacks some. Here the sample spans fewer than 1.8 million clones, approximately 98.5% being singletons. Source material: naive CD4+ T cells sorted from blood. The receptors stem from a man aged 25-40 years in good health. The CDR3 runs from the conserved cysteine through the conserved F or W. Each record gives: CDR3 protein, CDR3 DNA, V gene, clone size, J gene, D gene. A D gene is named only where the DNA matches it firmly. Clone size is given for some rows only: seen once, a few or many times, or a class if the clone is expanded.

cdr3_aa: CASSGFSSGANVLTF
cdr3_nt: TGTGCCAGCAGTGGTTTTAGCTCTGGGGCCAACGTCCTGACTTTC
v_call: TRBV28
clone_size: .
j_call: TRBJ2-6
d_call: .

cdr3_aa: CASSAPGQGARDEQFF
cdr3_nt: TGTGCCAGTAGTGCTCCGGGACAGGGGGCGCGGGATGAGCAGTTCTTC
v_call: TRBV19
clone_size: .
j_call: TRBJ2-1
d_call: TRBD1

cdr3_aa: CAIRGEESSYEQYF
cdr3_nt: TGTGCCATCCGTGGAGAGGAGAGCTCCTACGAGCAGTACTTC
v_call: TRBV2
clone_size: .
j_call: TRBJ2-7
d_call: .

cdr3_aa: CASSTTRVGTEAFF
cdr3_nt: TGTGCCAGCAGTACGACACGGGTGGGAACTGAAGCTTTCTTT
v_call: TRBV7-8
clone_size: once
j_call: TRBJ1-1
d_call: .

cdr3_aa: CASSLITSAYEQYF
cdr3_nt: TGCGCCAGCAGCTTGATTACTAGCGCCTACGAGCAGTACTTC
v_call: TRBV5-1
clone_size: .
j_call: TRBJ2-7
d_call: TRBD2

cdr3_aa: CATSRGGSGYLREQYF
cdr3_nt: TGTGCCACCAGCAGGGGTGGGTCGGGGTACCTACGAGAGCAGTACTTC
v_call: TRBV15
clone_size: few
j_call: TRBJ2-7
d_call: .

cdr3_aa: CASSLGQGGNEQFF
cdr3_nt: TGCGCCAGCAGCTTGGGACAGGGCGGTAATGAGCAGTTCTTC
v_call: TRBV5-1
clone_size: .
j_call: TRBJ2-1
d_call: TRBD1

cdr3_aa: CASSQSLGTLGGDTQYF
cdr3_nt: TGCGCCAGCAGCCAATCTTTAGGGACCCTAGGGGGAGATACGCAGTATTTT
v_call: TRBV4-1
clone_size: .
j_call: TRBJ2-3
d_call: .

cdr3_aa: CASGYVALGGPSGANVLTF
cdr3_nt: TGTGCCAGCGGATACGTCGCTTTGGGGGGGCCTTCTGGGGCCAACGTCCTGACTTTC
v_call: TRBV7-6
clone_size: .
j_call: TRBJ2-6
d_call: .

cdr3_aa: CASSRLAGDYEQYF
cdr3_nt: TGTGCCAGCAGTCGACTAGCGGGAGACTACGAGCAGTACTTC
v_call: TRBV6-5
clone_size: once
j_call: TRBJ2-7
d_call: TRBD2

cdr3_aa: CASSNPGQGVAFF
cdr3_nt: TGTGCCAGCAGCAATCCGGGACAGGGGGTGGCTTTCTTT
v_call: TRBV7-9
clone_size: .
j_call: TRBJ1-1
d_call: TRBD1

cdr3_aa: CASRRTGTGELFF
cdr3_nt: TGTGCCAGCAGGCGGACGGGGACCGGGGAGCTGTTTTTT
v_call: TRBV28
clone_size: .
j_call: TRBJ2-2
d_call: .

cdr3_aa: CASMASGRGNEQFF
cdr3_nt: TGTGCCAGCATGGCTAGCGGGAGGGGAAATGAGCAGTTCTTC
v_call: TRBV28
clone_size: .
j_call: TRBJ2-1
d_call: TRBD2

cdr3_aa: CASSPQRSSYNEQFF
cdr3_nt: TGTGCCAGCAGTCCCCAGCGGAGCTCCTACAATGAGCAGTTCTTC
v_call: TRBV25-1
clone_size: .
j_call: TRBJ2-1
d_call: .

cdr3_aa: CASMRGGNEQFF
cdr3_nt: TGTGCCAGCATGCGGGGGGGCAATGAGCAGTTCTTC
v_call: TRBV6-1
clone_size: .
j_call: TRBJ2-1
d_call: TRBD2

cdr3_aa: CASSQVPGAGSYNEQFF
cdr3_nt: TGCGCCAGCAGCCAAGTCCCCGGGGCAGGGTCCTACAATGAGCAGTTCTTC
v_call: TRBV4-3
clone_size: once
j_call: TRBJ2-1
d_call: .

cdr3_aa: CASSLAGLNIQYF
cdr3_nt: TGTGCCAGCAGTTTAGCGGGACTAAACATTCAGTACTTC
v_call: TRBV28
clone_size: .
j_call: TRBJ2-4
d_call: .

cdr3_aa: CSVSMSGSQETQYF
cdr3_nt: TGCAGCGTTTCAATGTCGGGGTCCCAAGAGACCCAGTACTTC
v_call: TRBV29-1
clone_size: .
j_call: TRBJ2-5
d_call: .

cdr3_aa: CASSLAVSNQPQHF
cdr3_nt: TGTGCCAGCAGTTTAGCGGTCAGCAATCAGCCCCAGCATTTT
v_call: TRBV28
clone_size: .
j_call: TRBJ1-5
d_call: .

cdr3_aa: CASSSGQMNQPQHF
cdr3_nt: TGCGCCAGCAGCTCGGGACAGATGAATCAGCCCCAGCATTTT
v_call: TRBV5-1
clone_size: .
j_call: TRBJ1-5
d_call: TRBD1

cdr3_aa: CSVGTLTLNTEAFF
cdr3_nt: TGCAGCGTTGGGACACTTACACTTAACACTGAAGCTTTCTTT
v_call: TRBV29-1
clone_size: .
j_call: TRBJ1-1
d_call: .

cdr3_aa: CASSLPAHHPPYEQYF
cdr3_nt: TGTGCCAGCAGCCTACCGGCGCACCATCCACCTTACGAGCAGTACTTC
v_call: TRBV14
clone_size: .
j_call: TRBJ2-7
d_call: .

cdr3_aa: CASSSTSGSYNEQFF
cdr3_nt: TGTGCCAGCAGCTCGACTAGCGGGTCCTACAATGAGCAGTTCTTC
v_call: TRBV5-4
clone_size: .
j_call: TRBJ2-1
d_call: TRBD2

cdr3_aa: CASSFGDTGELFF
cdr3_nt: TGTGCCAGCAGTTTTGGCGATACCGGGGAGCTGTTTTTT
v_call: TRBV28
clone_size: .
j_call: TRBJ2-2
d_call: .

cdr3_aa: CASSYGAGSDTQYF
cdr3_nt: TGTGCCAGCAGTTACGGGGCAGGCTCAGATACGCAGTATTTT
v_call: TRBV6-5
clone_size: .
j_call: TRBJ2-3
d_call: .

cdr3_aa: CSVTGGSFQYF
cdr3_nt: TGCAGCGTTACGGGGGGCAGCTTTCAGTACTTC
v_call: TRBV29-1
clone_size: .
j_call: TRBJ2-4
d_call: .